Each of the 9 T cell receptor beta chains below was sequenced from the same sample in a study of CD8+ T cells in alopecia areata. Described treatment: oral pan-JAK inhibitor, 5-10 mg twice daily. The sequencing template was cDNA reverse transcribed from extracted RNA. The repertoire was sequenced with immunoSEQ multiplex PCR; TCRdb's copy has only in-frame clones and lacks some. In the table there are roughly 200,000 clones, about 48% of which are singletons. Sequenced material: CD8+ T cells sorted from blood, taken at week 24, from a patient treated with tofacitinib. These receptors came from a human donor with alopecia areata.

The V gene is TRBV6-5, the J gene TRBJ1-2; unclear D gene. The CDR3 totals 12 residues. CDR1 is MNHEY, CDR2 SVGAGI, per germline. Between the trimmed V and J ends, which lost 5 bases and 6 bases, there was a span of 10 bases. The CDR3 DNA follows: TGTGCCAGCAGTCCGGCTGGGAATGGCTACACCTTC. Protein sequence: CASSPAGNGYTF.

This chain uses TRBV11-2 with TRBJ1-2; D call uncertain. The V gene lost 10 bases and the J gene lost 3 bases, with 15 bases spanning the gap. This CDR3 has 13 residues. In germline, CDR1 is SGHAT, CDR2 FQNNGV. The CDR3 DNA sequence: TGTGCCACTACCCGGACCACGGACTATGGCTACACCTTC. This encodes CATTRTTDYGYTF. The complete variable domain, with remaining parts taken from reference TRBV11-2 and TRBJ1-2, reads EAGVAQSPRYKIIEKRQSVAFWCNPISGHATLYWYQQILGQGPKLLIQFQNNGVVDDSQLPKDRFSAERLKGVDSTLKIQPAKLEDSAVYLCATTRTTDYGYTFGSGTRLTVV.

This clone came up a few times. The V gene is TRBV28, the J gene TRBJ2-2, with D unresolved. The CDR3 is 14 amino acids. V dropped 6 bases and J dropped 2 bases, with 10 bases sitting between them. Germline values: CDR1 MDHEN, CDR2 SYDVKM. CDR3 protein: CASRPVDNTGELFF. The CDR3 DNA reads as TGTGCCAGCAGACCCGTAGATAACACCGGGGAGCTGTTTTTT.

Note on this clone: This same CDR3 is encoded by further DNA sequences in the sample. This chain connects TRBV30 to TRBJ1-2; D gene unclear. The CDR3 is 12 amino acids. Germline CDR1 is GTSNPN and CDR2 is SVGIG (reference sequence). The V end was cut by 0 bases, the J end by 6 bases, with 8 bases between. The CDR3 reads CAWSVGRDGYTF. The CDR3 nucleotides read TGTGCCTGGAGTGTAGGCAGAGATGGCTACACCTTC.

This chain uses TRBV19 with TRBJ2-3; D is undetermined. CDR1 is LNHDA, CDR2 SQIVND, per germline (reference sequence). V gave up 5 bases and J gave up 0 bases, with 6 bases separating them. This CDR3 is built from 13 residues. CDR3 protein: CASSLASTDTQYF. The CDR3, as DNA: TGTGCCAGTAGTTTGGCTAGCACAGATACGCAGTATTTT.

In this sample, this clone turned up once. The J gene is TRBJ2-1, the V gene TRBV27; 15 nucleotides match TRBD2. J gave up 7 bases and V 5 bases, and 6 bases lay outside the gene matches. Looked up from germline, CDR1 is MNHEY and CDR2 is SMNVEV (reference sequence). The CDR3 totals 16 residues. As DNA, the CDR3 is TGTGCCAGCAGTACTTGGACTAGCGGGGGGGCAAATGAGCAGTTCTTC. Translating it yields CASSTWTSGGANEQFF.

In its sample, this clone was seen a few times. The V and J genes are TRBV5-1 and TRBJ1-1; TRBD1 matches 8 bases. V shed 6 bases and J 3 bases; nucleotides not matched to a gene: 4. Germline CDR1 reads SGHRS; CDR2 reads YFSETQ. This CDR3 is 13 amino acids long. In DNA form, the CDR3 reads TGCGCCAGCACCCTGACAGGGGACACTGAAGCTTTCTTT. Protein sequence: CASTLTGDTEAFF.

This clone was observed a single time. The chain is built from TRBV27 and TRBJ2-2; D could derive from TRBD1 or TRBD2 (6 bases each). Germline values: CDR1 MNHEY, CDR2 SMNVEV (reference sequence). The CDR3 totals 14 residues. V was pared by 8 bases and J by 4 bases, with 14 bases between. The CDR3 loop is CASCPGAGTGELFF. The CDR3 nucleotides are TGTGCCAGCTGCCCGGGGGCGGGCACCGGGGAGCTGTTTTTT.

This clone was found a few times. This chain links TRBV9 with TRBJ1-1, with no clear D. The CDR3 runs 11 residues. Germline values: CDR1 SGDLS, CDR2 YYNGEE. V was trimmed by 4 bases and J by 7 bases, leaving 8 bases between them. CDR3 in DNA: TGTGCCAGCAGCAACCAGAATGAAGCTTTCTTT. This gives the protein CASSNQNEAFF. Based on the CDR3 plus reference TRBV9 and TRBJ1-1, the full variable domain is DSGVTQTPKHLITATGQRVTLRCSPRSGDLSVYWYQQSLDQGLQFLIQYYNGEERAKGNILERFSAQQFPDLHSELNLSSLELGDSALYFCASSNQNEAFFGQGTRLTVV.